The 14 T cell receptor beta chains given below trace back to one sample, sequenced in a study of neurological immune-mediated disorders. Sample time point: technical triplicate 1. TCRdb analysed the 5' RACE reads with MiXCR anew, one entry per CDR3 protein. The data hold about 24,000 distinct CDR3 sequences, with approximately 13% observed a single time. Sequenced input: CD4+ T cells from blood. Source of these receptors: a female donor with HTLV-1-associated myelopathy (HAM/TSP).

At least ten counts were recorded for this clonotype. The chain carries TRBV12-3 or TRBV12-4 and TRBJ1-2; D possibly corresponds to TRBD1 (5 bases). With 2 bases removed from V and 7 bases from J, the gap between germline ends came to 11 bases. There are 13 residues in the CDR3. The CDR3 here is CASSLFRDGGYTF. The CDR3 nucleotides are TGTGCCAGCAGTTTATTCAGGGATGGTGGCTACACCTTC.

Comments on this clonotype: One end of the junction varies from germline; a read error may be responsible. This rearrangement joins TRBV5-1 to TRBJ1-5, with a possible D match to TRBD1 (6 bases). Germline CDR1 SGHRS, CDR2 YFSETQ. This CDR3 region has 15 residues. For the CDR3, the DNA is TGCACCAGCAGCTTGGTATCGGGGGGCAGTCAGCCCCAGCATTTT. Its translation is CTSSLVSGGSQPQHF.

This clonotype was observed at least ten times. The chain joins TRBV18 to TRBJ2-4; D possibly corresponds to TRBD2 (5 bases). The CDR3 consists of 18 residues. Germline V lookup: CDR1 KGHSH, CDR2 LQKENI. Trimming pared 3 bases from V and 2 bases from J, leaving 20 bases between. The CDR3 is CASSPTPVGGPSKNIQYF. In DNA, the CDR3 is TGTGCCAGCTCACCCACCCCGGTCGGAGGCCCATCCAAAAACATTCAGTACTTC.

V and J are TRBV5-6 and TRBJ2-3, with unresolved D. CDR1 SGHDT and CDR2 YYEEEE come from the germline V gene. V gave up 0 bases and J gave up 4 bases, with 12 bases separating them. This CDR3 has 15 residues. This chain's CDR3 is CASSLGGSGADTQYF. The CDR3 DNA sequence: TGTGCCAGCAGCTTGGGCGGATCGGGCGCAGATACGCAGTATTTT.

In its sample, this clonotype was seen many times. The gene calls are TRBV7-9 and TRBJ2-6; no definite D call. Trimming stripped 5 bases from V and 2 bases from J, with 10 bases between. CDR1 SEHNR and CDR2 FQNEAQ come from the germline V gene (reference sequence). The CDR3 totals 15 residues. The CDR3 bases are TGTGCCAGCAGCCTACAGCTTCCTGGGGCCAACGTCCTGACTTTC. As protein: CASSLQLPGANVLTF.

This clonotype occurred many times. The rearrangement links TRBV7-3 to TRBJ2-1; D is unresolved. The CDR3 consists of 15 residues. The germline CDR1 and CDR2 sequences are SGHTA and FQGTGA. V was shortened by 5 bases and J by 9 bases, with 20 bases between the two germline ends. CDR3 DNA sequence: TGTGCCAGCAGCCCATCGGTAGGAAAGGGCGGTGAGCAGTTCTTC. Its translation: CASSPSVGKGGEQFF.

This clonotype was picked up many times. The V gene is TRBV5-8, the J gene TRBJ2-3; TRBD2 aligns across 10 bases. Germline V gene sequence: CDR1 SGHTS, CDR2 YDEGEE. J lost 6 bases, V lost 0 bases, and 7 bases had no gene match. The CDR3 loop spans 16 amino acids. The CDR3 region is CASSLVSSGRRDTQYF. The CDR3 DNA sequence: TGTGCCAGCAGCTTGGTGTCTAGCGGGAGAAGGGATACGCAGTATTTT.

The table lists this clonotype with many counts. The chain has TRBV6-1 and TRBJ1-2; no definite D call. The CDR3 spans 13 residues. V lost 3 bases, J lost 4 bases, and 9 bases lay in between. CDR1 is MNHNS and CDR2 is SASEGT in the germline V gene. CDR3: CASSDTTGYGYTF. CDR3 DNA: TGTGCCAGCAGTGATACAACTGGCTATGGCTACACCTTC.

This clonotype was observed at least ten times. V and J are TRBV12-3 or TRBV12-4 and TRBJ1-4; TRBD1 might be the D (6 bases). The CDR3 is made up of 14 amino acids. V lost 1 base, J lost 5 bases, and 8 bases lay in between. This CDR3 is CASSLEDRNEKLFF. The CDR3, as DNA: TGTGCCAGCAGTTTAGAAGACAGGAATGAAAAACTGTTTTTT.

This clonotype was recorded at least ten times. V is TRBV5-1 and J is TRBJ2-3; D ambiguous. The V and J ends lost 2 bases and 0 bases respectively, with 4 bases between them. Germline V gives CDR1 SGHRS, CDR2 YFSETQ. CDR3 length equals 13 residues. The CDR3 reads CASSFRSTDTQYF. CDR3 coding DNA: TGCGCCAGCAGCTTCCGGAGCACAGATACGCAGTATTTT.

This clonotype occurred many times. This rearrangement joins TRBV6-1 to TRBJ1-5; D may be TRBD1 (5 bases). The V and J ends lost 5 bases and 6 bases respectively, with 14 bases between them. The germline V gene has CDR1 MNHNS and CDR2 SASEGT. CDR3 length equals 14 residues. CDR3 loop: CASSSEGRGQPQHF. The CDR3 DNA reads as TGTGCCAGCAGTAGTGAGGGGCGGGGTCAGCCCCAGCATTTT.

In this sample, this clonotype turned up many times. The chain links TRBV7-2 to TRBJ2-1, with unresolved D. V lost 3 bases to trimming and J lost 7 bases, with 7 bases between them. CDR3 size: 12 residues. The V gene's germline CDR1 is SGHTA and CDR2 FQGNSA. In nucleotides, the CDR3 is TGTGCCAGCAGCTTCCGTCCAAATGAGCAGTTCTTC. It translates to CASSFRPNEQFF.

In its sample, this clonotype was seen many times. The chain uses TRBV5-1 and TRBJ2-7; 12 bases map to TRBD2. Trimming cost V 0 bases and J 2 bases; bases outside gene matches: 12. This CDR3 has 19 amino acids. Germline V gene sequence: CDR1 SGHRS, CDR2 YFSETQ. The CDR3 sequence is CASSLVSGVGLAGTYEQYF. CDR3 nucleotides: TGCGCCAGCAGCTTGGTTTCGGGGGTCGGACTAGCGGGGACCTACGAGCAGTACTTC.

In this sample, this clonotype turned up many times. The chain couples TRBV12-3 or TRBV12-4 to TRBJ2-7; TRBD2 is a possible D gene (6 bases). Trimming left V 5 bases short and J 4 bases short, with 27 bases between. The CDR3 runs to 18 residues. The CDR3 here is CASSATPAYWGLSYEQYF. CDR3 in DNA: TGTGCCAGCAGTGCCACCCCGGCATATTGGGGACTGAGTTACGAGCAGTACTTC.